What follows is one TCR beta chain and its context. Its specificity is unknown. This record belongs to a study of T cells expressing NK-cell markers. About the study: Seven donors tested HCMV-seropositive and one tested seronegative among the eight sequenced. Study-level findings and limits: CD8+ T cells in six donors included dominant NKG2C+ clonotypes at roughly 1.0-7.5%. Whether expanded NKG2C+ T cell clones were HCMV specific stayed uncertain.

The authors generated TCR beta cDNA through 5'RACE template switching with UMIs. TCRdb reanalyzed the 5' RACE reads, giving one entry per CDR3 protein sequence and no DNA. With 400,000 or so distinct CDR3 sequences in the sample, the ten largest clones hold around 11%. CDR1 is DFQATT, CDR2 SNEGSKA, per germline (reference sequence). The length of the CDR3 is 15 residues. The chain links TRBV20-1 to TRBJ2-1; without DNA, the TCRdb call of TRBD2 cannot be checked. The TCR sequence derives from a woman aged 50 to 60 in good health. The sequenced material came from blood T cells: a sorted CD56 or NKG2C T cell subset, CD4+ or CD8+ T cells, or bulk PBMC T cells (not recorded which). CDR3 region: CSASIGTSAYNEQFF.